The rows below give T cell receptor beta chains drawn from one sample of a study of blood T cell repertoires in COVID-19. Produced via immunoSEQ multiplex PCR; TCRdb's table is partial and in-frame only. The profile covers under 75,000 clones, with 75% to 80% appearing a single time and roughly 6.5% taken by the ten largest. Sequencing was done on a sample of peripheral blood. The receptors stem from a woman aged 60-75 years with acute or convalescent COVID-19. The CDR3 runs from the conserved cysteine through the conserved F or W. A D gene is named only where the DNA matches it firmly. The size of a clone is reported for some rows only, either as once, few or many, or as a class for expanded clones.

J gene	V gene	clone size	D gene	CDR3 DNA	CDR3 protein
TRBJ1-2	TRBV5-1	.	TRBD1	TGCGCCAGCAGCTTTGACAGGGTCGGCTACACCTTC	CASSFDRVGYTF
TRBJ1-1	TRBV7-8	.	TRBD1	TGTGCCAGCAGCATTCGCAGGGGGAGTAACACTGAAGCTTTCTTT	CASSIRRGSNTEAFF
TRBJ1-6	TRBV10-3	.	TRBD1	TGTGCCACTGGACAGGGGACCCCCGGGGATTCACCCCTCCACTTT	CATGQGTPGDSPLHF
TRBJ1-1	TRBV7-3	.	.	TGTGCCAGCAGCTCTGGGGGCGTACCCACTGAAGCTTTCTTT	CASSSGGVPTEAFF
TRBJ2-1	TRBV6-6	.	TRBD1	TGTGCCAGCAGTCCCGACAGGGGTGTAAATGAGCAGTTCTTC	CASSPDRGVNEQFF
TRBJ2-5	TRBV5-6	.	.	TGTGCCAGCAGCTTGGAGGGGGTAGTAGAAGAGACCCAGTACTTC	CASSLEGVVEETQYF
TRBJ1-2	TRBV9	.	.	TGTGCCAGCAGCCTCGGAAGCGGGACCCCTAACTATGGCTACACCTTC	CASSLGSGTPNYGYTF
TRBJ2-5	TRBV5-1	.	.	TGCGCCAGCAGCTTGATAGAACAAGAGACCCAGTACTTC	CASSLIEQETQYF
TRBJ2-1	TRBV30	.	TRBD2	TGTGCCTGGAGTCCGGGACTAGCGGGGCCAGGGTCCCAGTTCTTC	CAWSPGLAGPGSQFF
TRBJ1-2	TRBV15	.	.	TGTGCCACCAGCAGTCACGGGAACTATGGCTACACCTTC	CATSSHGNYGYTF
TRBJ1-1	TRBV6-5	.	.	TGTGCCAGCAGTTACTCGTTCGGCAGGACTGAAGCTTTCTTT	CASSYSFGRTEAFF
TRBJ2-2	TRBV3-1/TRBV3-2	.	.	TGTGCCACCGGGGGGGACAGCGGGACCGGGGAGCTGTTTTTT	CATGGDSGTGELFF
TRBJ1-1	TRBV6-1	.	.	TGTGCCAGCAGTGAAGTTTTTGGGGGAGGGAGCACTGAAGCTTTCTTT	CASSEVFGGGSTEAFF
TRBJ2-5	TRBV11-2	.	.	TGTGCCAGCAGCTTGGCAGGAACGGAGACCCAGTACTTC	CASSLAGTETQYF
TRBJ2-3	TRBV7-2	.	TRBD1	TGTGCCAGCAGCAATACAGGGGTCGGCACAGATACGCAGTATTTT	CASSNTGVGTDTQYF
TRBJ1-3	TRBV5-1	.	.	TGCGCCAGCAGCCCGCAGGGAACCGGAAACACCATATATTTT	CASSPQGTGNTIYF
TRBJ1-1	TRBV4-3	once	.	TGCGCCAGCAGCTACGCTTGGGGAGACGGAACTGAAGCTTTCTTT	CASSYAWGDGTEAFF
TRBJ2-3	TRBV6-1	few	TRBD2	TGTGCCAGCAGTGAACGGCTAGCGGGGGGTGGGGCTACGCAGTATTTT	CASSERLAGGGATQYF
TRBJ2-7	TRBV2	.	.	TGTGCCAGCAAAATGGCAGGTCAACCCTACGAGCAGTACTTC	CASKMAGQPYEQYF
TRBJ1-1	TRBV11-1	few	TRBD1	TGTGCCAGCAGCTTAACACAGGGGGCCACTGAAGCTTTCTTT	CASSLTQGATEAFF
TRBJ1-4	TRBV5-1	.	.	TGCGCCAGCAGCCGGTCAGGGGATCCAAATGAAAAACTGTTTTTT	CASSRSGDPNEKLFF
TRBJ1-5	TRBV7-9	few	TRBD1	TGTGCCAGCAGCCCCCAGGGGGGTAGCAATCAGCCCCAGCATTTT	CASSPQGGSNQPQHF
TRBJ2-4	TRBV7-9	.	.	TGTGCCAGCAGTTTCAGGGGGGAGAGAAACATTCAGTACTTC	CASSFRGERNIQYF
TRBJ2-7	TRBV28	.	.	TGTGCCAGCAGTTTATGGGACTTAGGAACCTACGAGCAGTACTTC	CASSLWDLGTYEQYF
TRBJ1-3	TRBV4-1	.	.	TGCGCCAGCAGCCAGGAGGGAAACACCATATATTTT	CASSQEGNTIYF
TRBJ2-7	TRBV3-1/TRBV3-2	.	.	TGTGCCAGCAGCCAAGAGTTGGGGGTCAGGGGCTCCGACGAGCAGTACTTC	CASSQELGVRGSDEQYF
TRBJ2-5	TRBV5-1	.	TRBD1	TGCGCCAGCAGCACGACAGGGGGCGATGGAGTAGAGACCCAGTACTTC	CASSTTGGDGVETQYF
TRBJ1-6	TRBV5-1	.	TRBD1	TGCGCCAGCGCCTTTGGGGCTGCCAGGGGGGATTCACCCCTCCACTTT	CASAFGAARGDSPLHF
TRBJ1-1	TRBV12-3/TRBV12-4	.	.	TGTGCCAGCAGCTTTGGCGGCACTGAAGCTTTCTTT	CASSFGGTEAFF